This TCR beta chain was profiled in a study of OX40 agonist ivuxolimab in advanced cancers. The CDR3 totals 13 residues. Germline CDR1 and CDR2: SNHLY and FYNNEI. Trimming left V 5 bases short and J 4 bases short, with 11 bases between. Measured with immunoSEQ multiplex PCR; TCRdb has only the in-frame clones, and not every one. The table lists about 61,000 clones, more than 85% of them singletons. The sequencing here drew on CD4+ or CD8+ T cells sorted from blood, taken in a trial of the OX40 agonist ivuxolimab. This receptor was identified in an adult with an advanced solid tumor such as melanoma, head and neck, liver or kidney cancer. The chain recombines TRBV2 with TRBJ1-2; D unresolved. The CDR3 region is CASSYRGTYGYTF. In DNA form, the CDR3 reads TGTGCCAGCAGTTACCGGGGTACCTATGGCTACACCTTC.